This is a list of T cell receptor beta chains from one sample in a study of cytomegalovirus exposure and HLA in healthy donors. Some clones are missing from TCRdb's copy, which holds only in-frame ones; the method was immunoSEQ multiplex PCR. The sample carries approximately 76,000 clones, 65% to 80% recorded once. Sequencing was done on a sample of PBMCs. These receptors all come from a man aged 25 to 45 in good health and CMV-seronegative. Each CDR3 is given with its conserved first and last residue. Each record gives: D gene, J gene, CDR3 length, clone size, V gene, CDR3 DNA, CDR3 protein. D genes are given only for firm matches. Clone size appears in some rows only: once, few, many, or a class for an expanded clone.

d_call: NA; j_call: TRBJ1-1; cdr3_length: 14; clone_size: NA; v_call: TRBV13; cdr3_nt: TGTGCCAGCAGCTTGGGGGGGCCGGGGACTGAAGCTTTCTTT; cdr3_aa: CASSLGGPGTEAFF
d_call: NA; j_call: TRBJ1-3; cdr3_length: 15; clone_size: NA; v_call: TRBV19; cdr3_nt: TGTGCCAGTAGTATGACAGGCAACTCTGGAAACACCATATATTTT; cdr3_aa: CASSMTGNSGNTIYF
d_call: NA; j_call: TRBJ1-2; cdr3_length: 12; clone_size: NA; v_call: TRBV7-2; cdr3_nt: TGTGCCAGCAGCAACAGCTTCTATGGCTACACCTTC; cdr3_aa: CASSNSFYGYTF
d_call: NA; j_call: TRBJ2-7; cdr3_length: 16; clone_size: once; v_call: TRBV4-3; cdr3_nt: TGCGCCAGCAGCCAAGACGGCGAGACAGGACCCTACGAGCAGTACTTC; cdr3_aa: CASSQDGETGPYEQYF
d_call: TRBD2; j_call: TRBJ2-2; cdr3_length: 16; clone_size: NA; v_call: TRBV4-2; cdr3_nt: TGTGCCAGCAGCCAAGAAGGCCGGGAGGTCACCGGGGAGCTGTTTTTT; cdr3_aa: CASSQEGREVTGELFF
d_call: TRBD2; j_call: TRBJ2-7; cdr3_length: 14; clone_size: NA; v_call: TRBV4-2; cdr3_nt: TGTGCCAGCAGCCCGACTAGCGTTCCCTACGAGCAGTACTTC; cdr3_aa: CASSPTSVPYEQYF
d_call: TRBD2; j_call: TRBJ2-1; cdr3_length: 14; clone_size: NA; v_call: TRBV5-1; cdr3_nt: TGCGCCAGCAGCTTGGTTGTTAGCGGGAATGAGCAGTTCTTC; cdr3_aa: CASSLVVSGNEQFF
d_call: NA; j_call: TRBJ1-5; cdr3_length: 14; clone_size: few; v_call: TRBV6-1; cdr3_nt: TGTGCCAGCCTTGGCAGCGGCACCAATCAGCCCCAGCATTTT; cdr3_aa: CASLGSGTNQPQHF
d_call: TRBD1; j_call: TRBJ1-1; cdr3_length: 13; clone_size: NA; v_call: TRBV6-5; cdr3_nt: TGTGCCAGCAGTTCAGGGGGCCGCACTGAAGCTTTCTTT; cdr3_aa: CASSSGGRTEAFF
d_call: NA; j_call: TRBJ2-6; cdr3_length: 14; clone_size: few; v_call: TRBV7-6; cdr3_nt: TGTGCCAGCAGCTTCTCGGCTGGGGCCAACGTCCTGACTTTC; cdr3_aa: CASSFSAGANVLTF
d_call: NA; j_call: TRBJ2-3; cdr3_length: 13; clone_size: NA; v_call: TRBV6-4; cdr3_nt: TGTGCCAGCAGTACAAATCCCACAGATACGCAGTATTTT; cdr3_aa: CASSTNPTDTQYF
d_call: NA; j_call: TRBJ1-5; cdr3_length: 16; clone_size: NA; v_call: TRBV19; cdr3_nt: TGTGCCAGTAGCCCCCTGGGGGGTGGTGCCAATCAGCCCCAGCATTTT; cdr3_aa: CASSPLGGGANQPQHF
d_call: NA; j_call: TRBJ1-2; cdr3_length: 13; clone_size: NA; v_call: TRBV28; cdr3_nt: TGTGCCAGCAGTTTAGGGGGGAACTATGGCTACACCTTC; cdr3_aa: CASSLGGNYGYTF
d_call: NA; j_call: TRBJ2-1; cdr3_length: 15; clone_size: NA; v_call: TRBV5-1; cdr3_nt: TGCGCCAGCACCTCCCGGGGCGGGAAGTACAATGAGCAGTTCTTC; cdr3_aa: CASTSRGGKYNEQFF
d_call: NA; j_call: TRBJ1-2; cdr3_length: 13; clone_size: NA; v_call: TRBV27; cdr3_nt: TGTGCCAGCAGTTTAAGGGGAAACTATGGCTACACCTTC; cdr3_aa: CASSLRGNYGYTF
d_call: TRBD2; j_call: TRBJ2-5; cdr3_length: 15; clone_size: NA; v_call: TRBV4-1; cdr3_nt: TGCGCCAGCAGCCAAGGGACTAGCGGGAGTGAGACCCAGTACTTC; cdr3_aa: CASSQGTSGSETQYF
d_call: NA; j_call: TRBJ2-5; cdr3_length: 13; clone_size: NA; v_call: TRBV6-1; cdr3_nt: TGTGCCAGCAGTGAATCCACGGTAGAGACCCAGTACTTC; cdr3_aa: CASSESTVETQYF
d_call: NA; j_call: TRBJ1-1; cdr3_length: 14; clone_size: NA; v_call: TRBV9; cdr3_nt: TGTGCCAGCAGCGTCCAGCGGGGGGGAACTGAAGCTTTCTTT; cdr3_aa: CASSVQRGGTEAFF
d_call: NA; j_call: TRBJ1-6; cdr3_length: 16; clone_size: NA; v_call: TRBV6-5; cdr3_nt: TGTGCCCGCAGTTTACTCGTCCAGGGTTACAATTCACCCCTCCACTTT; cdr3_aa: CARSLLVQGYNSPLHF
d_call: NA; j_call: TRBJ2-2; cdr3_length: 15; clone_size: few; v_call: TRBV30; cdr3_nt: TGTGCCTGGAGTGTACCGGGGTTTAGGGCCGGGGAGCTGTTTTTT; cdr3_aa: CAWSVPGFRAGELFF
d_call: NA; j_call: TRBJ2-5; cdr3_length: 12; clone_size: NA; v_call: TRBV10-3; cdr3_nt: TGTGCCATCGGGGGGGGCGAAGAGACCCAGTACTTC; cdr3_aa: CAIGGGEETQYF
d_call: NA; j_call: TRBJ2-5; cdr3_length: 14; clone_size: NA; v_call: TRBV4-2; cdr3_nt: TGTGCCAGCAGCCAAGGCCCGAGGGAAGAGACCCAGTACTTC; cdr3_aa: CASSQGPREETQYF
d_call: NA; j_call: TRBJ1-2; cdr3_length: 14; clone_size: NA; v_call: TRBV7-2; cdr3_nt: TGTGCCAGCAGCTTGTTTCAGGTCCCATATGGCTACCCCTTC; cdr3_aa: CASSLFQVPYGYPF
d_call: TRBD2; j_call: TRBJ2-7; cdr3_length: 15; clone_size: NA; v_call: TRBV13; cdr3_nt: TGTGCCAGCAGCGCCCCGACTAGCGGGGGTTACGAGCAGTACTTC; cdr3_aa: CASSAPTSGGYEQYF
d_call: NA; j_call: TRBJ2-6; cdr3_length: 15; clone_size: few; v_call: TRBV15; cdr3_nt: TGTGCCACCAGCCCCCCTCCCTCTGGGGCCAACGTCCTGACTTTC; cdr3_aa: CATSPPPSGANVLTF
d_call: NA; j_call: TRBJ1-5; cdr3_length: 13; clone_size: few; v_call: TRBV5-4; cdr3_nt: TGTGCCAGCAGCTTGGCAGGGAATCAGCCCCAGCATTTT; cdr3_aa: CASSLAGNQPQHF
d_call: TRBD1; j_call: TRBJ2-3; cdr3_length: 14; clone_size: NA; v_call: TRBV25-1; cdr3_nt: TGTGCCAGCAGTGGAGAGGACAGGGCCGATACGCAGTATTTT; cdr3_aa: CASSGEDRADTQYF
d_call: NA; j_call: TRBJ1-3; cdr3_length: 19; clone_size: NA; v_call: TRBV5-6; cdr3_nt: TGTGCCAGCAGCGTAGCGCCGCTCCTAGGGTCAGTATCTGGAAACACCATATATTTT; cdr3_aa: CASSVAPLLGSVSGNTIYF
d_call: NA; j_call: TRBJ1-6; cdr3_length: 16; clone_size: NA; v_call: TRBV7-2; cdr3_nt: TGTGCCAGCAGCTTTCAGCGTTCCAGGGGTAATTCACCCCTCCACTTT; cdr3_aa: CASSFQRSRGNSPLHF
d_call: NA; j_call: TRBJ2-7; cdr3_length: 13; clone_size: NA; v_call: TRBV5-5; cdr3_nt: TGTGCCAGCAGCTTCGGACACCACTACGAGCAGTACTTC; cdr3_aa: CASSFGHHYEQYF
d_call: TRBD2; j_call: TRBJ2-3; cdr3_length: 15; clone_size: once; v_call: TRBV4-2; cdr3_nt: TGTGCCAGCAGCCAGAGCGGGAGGGTGACAGATACGCAGTATTTT; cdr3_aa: CASSQSGRVTDTQYF
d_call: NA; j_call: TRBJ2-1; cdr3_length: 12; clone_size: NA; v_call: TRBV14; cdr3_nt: TGTGCCAGCTCCTTTAAGTCGGGTGAGCAGTTCTTC; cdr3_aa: CASSFKSGEQFF
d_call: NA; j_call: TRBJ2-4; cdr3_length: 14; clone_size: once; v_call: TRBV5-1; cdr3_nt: TGCGCCAGCAGCTTGGAGGCGGGCTTAAACATTCAGTACTTC; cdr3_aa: CASSLEAGLNIQYF
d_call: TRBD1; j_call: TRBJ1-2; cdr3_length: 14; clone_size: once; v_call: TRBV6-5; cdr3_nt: TGTGCCAGCAGCCCCGGACAGGGGAAGTATGGCTACACCTTC; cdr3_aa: CASSPGQGKYGYTF
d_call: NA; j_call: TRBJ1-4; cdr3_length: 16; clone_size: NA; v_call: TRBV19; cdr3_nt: TGTGCCAGTAGTCCCCACGCCGGACTGCAGAGCGGAAAACTGTTTTTT; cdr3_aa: CASSPHAGLQSGKLFF
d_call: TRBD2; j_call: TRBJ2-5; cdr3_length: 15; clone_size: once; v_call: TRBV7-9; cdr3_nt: TGTGCCAGCAGCTTAGGGAGCGGGAGGGTTGAGACCCAGTACTTC; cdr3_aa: CASSLGSGRVETQYF
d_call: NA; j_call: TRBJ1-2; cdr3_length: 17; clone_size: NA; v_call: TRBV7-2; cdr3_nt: TGTGCCAGCAGCTTAGAGGGGATCGGGAGGGGCCGATATGGCTACACCTTC; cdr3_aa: CASSLEGIGRGRYGYTF